One TCR beta chain is described in this entry. Its antigen is as yet unknown. The data are from a study of T-cell memory formation after mild COVID-19. The overall study: Largely, the TCR clusters proved donor specific.

Study-wide results and caveats: Pre-infection memory contained some responding clones, which suggested that cross-reactive memory had joined. Clones contracting over day 15 to 85 were CD4/CD8 balanced, with later expanders leaning CD4+.

MiXCR, applied by TCRdb to the 5' RACE reads, yields one record per CDR3 protein. The table records about 600,000 distinct CDR3 sequences, roughly a fifth of them present only once. The source material was PBMCs or a T cell subset sorted from them (not recorded which). The clonotype comes from an adult woman who had mild COVID-19 (a few samples of this study predate the infection). Cell type and time point are not known.

The chain's CDR3 is CSAAREVRTGELFF. Written as DNA, the CDR3 is TGCAGTGCTGCCCGGGAGGTGCGCACCGGGGAGCTGTTTTTT. V usage is TRBV20-1 and J usage is TRBJ2-2, with 7 bases that match TRBD2. J lost 4 bases, V lost 5 bases, and 7 bases had no gene match. The CDR3 runs 14 residues. Germline CDR1 is DFQATT and CDR2 is SNEGSKA (reference sequence).